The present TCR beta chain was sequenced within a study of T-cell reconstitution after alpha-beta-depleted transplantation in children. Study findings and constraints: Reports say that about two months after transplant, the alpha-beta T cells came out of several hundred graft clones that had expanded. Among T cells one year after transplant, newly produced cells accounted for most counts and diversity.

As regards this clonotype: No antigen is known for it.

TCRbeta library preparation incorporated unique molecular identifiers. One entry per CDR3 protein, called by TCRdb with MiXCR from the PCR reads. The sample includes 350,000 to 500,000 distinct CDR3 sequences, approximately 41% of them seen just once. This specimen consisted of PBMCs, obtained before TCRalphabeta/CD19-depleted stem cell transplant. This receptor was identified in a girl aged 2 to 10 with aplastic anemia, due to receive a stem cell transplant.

In nucleotides, the CDR3 is TGCGCCAGCAGCGCCCCGGACAGGGCAACACCCTACGAGCAGTACTTC. This codes for CASSAPDRATPYEQYF. This sequence joins TRBV5-1 and TRBJ2-7, with TRBD1 matching over 8 bases. CDR1 and CDR2 (germline): SGHRS, YFSETQ. CDR3 length: 16 amino acids. The ends lost 4 bases at V and 2 bases at J; junction bases unmatched: 11.